The source of this T cell receptor (beta chain) is a study of CXCR3-negative and CXCR3-positive naive CD8 T cells. This CDR3 region has 12 residues. Germline assignment: CDR1 SEHNR and CDR2 FQNEAQ (reference sequence). Concerning this clonotype itself: Its antigen is not known.

With UMI labels, 5' RACE was used to prepare the TRB cDNA libraries. TCRdb processed the 5' RACE reads again and assigns one entry to each CDR3 protein, with no DNA. The sample has 70,000 to 95,000 distinct CDR3 sequences; the top ten hold over 1.5%. Overall study findings and caveats: TRBV-TRBJ usage was alike in naive CXCR3-negative and CXCR3-positive cells but differed in memory cells.

Definition of naive CD8+ T cells rested on a CD45RO-CCR7+CD27+CD95- profile. The specimen was naive CXCR3- CD8+ T cells from blood. Noted subset: CD45RO-CCR7+CD27+CD95- naive CD8+ T cells lacking CXCR3 (TNR3-). The source is a human donor in good health. Some clones in this sample may be carry-over from other donors' samples. The gene calls are TRBV7-9 and TRBJ1-1; TCRdb proposes TRBD1, but this gene call is untestable without DNA. CDR3 loop: CASGQGASGAFF.